Below are 10 T cell receptor beta chains sequenced from a single sample in a study of T cell responses to AZD1222 COVID-19 vaccine. The method was immunoSEQ multiplex PCR; TCRdb's version includes in-frame clones alone and lacks a portion of them. Of approximately 180,000 clones in the sample, roughly 88% were seen once. Sequences were derived from peripheral blood, sampled on day 0 of AZD1222 vaccination. The origin of the receptors is an adult in good health.

This chain connects TRBV5-6 to TRBJ2-7; 11 nucleotides match TRBD1. CDR1 is SGHDT and CDR2 is YYEEEE in the germline V gene. The ends lost 4 bases at V and 2 bases at J; junction bases unmatched: 8. The CDR3 spans 16 residues. For the CDR3, the DNA is TGTGCCAGCAGCGGCAGAAGGACAGGGGGCACCTACGAGCAGTACTTC. Translated, it gives CASSGRRTGGTYEQYF.

CDR3 protein: CASSGLAGGTDTQYF. The CDR3 DNA reads as TGTGCCAGCAGTGGACTAGCGGGGGGCACAGATACGCAGTATTTT. V usage is TRBV6-4 and J usage is TRBJ2-3, with TRBD2 matching 12 bases. CDR3 length: 15 amino acids. The J segment lost 1 base and the V segment lost 4 bases, leaving 0 bases of the junction unmatched. Germline CDR1 and CDR2: MRHNA and SNTAGT.

Comments on this clone: The same CDR3 is also encoded by other DNA sequences in this sample. The chain couples TRBV18 to TRBJ2-5; possibly TRBD1 or TRBD2 for D (5 bases each). Trimming removed 3 bases from V and 1 base from J, with 6 bases in between. Germline assignment: CDR1 KGHSH and CDR2 LQKENI. This CDR3 spans 13 amino acids. The CDR3 here is CASSPGRQETQYF. The CDR3 nucleotides are TGTGCCAGCTCACCGGGACGCCAAGAGACCCAGTACTTC.

This chain uses TRBV4-1 with TRBJ1-2; tentatively, D is TRBD1 (5 bases). This CDR3 has 15 amino acids. CDR1 is MGHRA, CDR2 YSYEKL, per germline. Trimming stripped 4 bases from V and 1 base from J, with 13 bases between. CDR3 region: CASSLIQDGNYGYTF. CDR3 nucleotide sequence: TGCGCCAGCAGCCTTATACAGGACGGTAACTATGGCTACACCTTC.

This clone was picked up one time. The rearrangement links TRBV19 to TRBJ1-1, with D possibly matching TRBD1 (6 bases). CDR1 LNHDA and CDR2 SQIVND come from the germline V gene (reference sequence). Trimming left V 3 bases short and J 9 bases short, with 8 bases between. The CDR3 consists of 11 residues. The CDR3 spells CASSMGGQAFF. CDR3 nucleotides: TGTGCCAGTAGTATGGGGGGGCAAGCTTTCTTT.

This clone was observed a few times. The rearrangement uses TRBV5-6 and TRBJ2-3, with 9 bases identical to TRBD2. This CDR3 region has 17 residues. The germline V gene has CDR1 SGHDT and CDR2 YYEEEE. V lost 5 bases, J lost 0 bases, and 10 bases stayed unmatched. CDR3: CASSSRLAATSTDTQYF. The DNA of the CDR3 is TGTGCCAGCAGTTCGAGACTAGCGGCAACTAGCACAGATACGCAGTATTTT.

The CDR3 here is CASSFPRTNSYNEQFF. The CDR3 bases are TGTGCCAGCAGCTTCCCCAGGACCAACTCCTACAATGAGCAGTTCTTC. The rearrangement uses TRBV13 and TRBJ2-1; D gene ambiguous. Trimming removed 3 bases at V and 0 bases at J, with 12 bases between. Per the germline V gene, CDR1 is PRHDT and CDR2 is FYEKMQ (reference sequence). The CDR3 has 16 residues. The complete variable domain, with remaining parts taken from reference TRBV13 and TRBJ2-1, reads AAGVIQSPRHLIKEKRETATLKCYPIPRHDTVYWYQQGPGQDPQFLISFYEKMQSDKGSIPDRFSAQQFSDYHSELNMSSLELGDSALYFCASSFPRTNSYNEQFFGPGTRLTVL.

The V and J genes are TRBV6-6 and TRBJ2-1; D might be TRBD1 (6 bases). This CDR3 is built from 16 residues. Germline V gene lookup returns CDR1 MNHNY and CDR2 SVGAGI (reference sequence). Trimming shortened V by 0 bases and J by 8 bases, and 17 bases separated the two germline ends. The chain's CDR3 is CASSYSGQGTIDEQFF. Here the CDR3 DNA reads TGTGCCAGCAGTTACTCTGGGCAGGGGACCATTGATGAGCAGTTCTTC.

This chain joins TRBV30 and TRBJ1-4; weak D call: TRBD1 (5 bases). The germline V gene has CDR1 GTSNPN and CDR2 SVGIG (reference sequence). Trimming removed 0 bases from V and 8 bases from J, with 16 bases in between. This CDR3 is 15 amino acids long. CDR3 nucleotides: TGTGCCTGGAGTGTACAAGGGGCCGGAATCGAAAAACTGTTTTTT. The encoded protein is CAWSVQGAGIEKLFF.

The chain links TRBV5-1 to TRBJ2-7; tentative D call: TRBD1 (6 bases). V was trimmed by 2 bases and J by 0 bases, leaving 12 bases between them. The CDR3 extends over 15 amino acids. Per germline, CDR1 SGHRS and CDR2 YFSETQ. The CDR3 sequence is CASSFDRPSSYEQYF. Written as DNA, the CDR3 is TGCGCCAGCAGCTTCGACAGGCCTAGCTCCTACGAGCAGTACTTC. Full variable domain (missing parts from reference TRBV5-1 and TRBJ2-7): KAGVTQTPRYLIKTRGQQVTLSCSPISGHRSVSWYQQTPGQGLQFLFEYFSETQRNKGNFPGRFSGRQFSNSRSEMNVSTLELGDSALYLCASSFDRPSSYEQYFGPGTRLTVT.